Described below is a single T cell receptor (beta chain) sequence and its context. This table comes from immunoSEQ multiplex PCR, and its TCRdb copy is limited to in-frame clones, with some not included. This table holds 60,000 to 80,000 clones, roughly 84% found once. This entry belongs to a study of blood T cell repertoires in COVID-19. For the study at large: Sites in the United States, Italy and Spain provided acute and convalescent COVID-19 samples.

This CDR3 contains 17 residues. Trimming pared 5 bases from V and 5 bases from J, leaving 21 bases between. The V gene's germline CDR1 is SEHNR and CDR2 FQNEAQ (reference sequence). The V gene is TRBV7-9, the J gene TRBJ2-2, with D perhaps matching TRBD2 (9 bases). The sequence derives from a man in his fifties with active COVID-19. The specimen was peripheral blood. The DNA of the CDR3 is TGTGCCAGCAGCGCGGGGGGGACAGGCAGACATACCGGGGAGCTGTTTTTT. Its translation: CASSAGGTGRHTGELFF.